This T cell receptor beta chain was obtained from a study of blood T cell repertoires in COVID-19. Study-level background: Donors in the United States, Italy and Spain gave samples during acute or convalescent COVID-19. PBMCs, B-cell-depleted T cells, or T cells were the source of the cDNA or gDNA that made up the material.

Germline assignment: CDR1 LGHNA and CDR2 YNFKEQ. Trimming took 4 bases from V and 0 from J, leaving 7 bases between them. The length of the CDR3 is 15 residues. In the original workflow: Reference gene primer amplification gave estimated nucleated cell counts. Assay used: immunoSEQ multiplex PCR; TCRdb lists only in-frame clones, some missing. V, J and clone size are those of that table, while D and trimming were read from the DNA. The sample has about 240,000 clones, 75% to 90% seen once; the top ten hold around 6.9%. Sequencing was carried out using peripheral blood. This clonotype was obtained from a man aged 60 to 69 who had recovered from COVID-19. The chain uses TRBV4-2 and TRBJ2-6, with TRBD2 as a possible D gene (5 bases). The CDR3 DNA reads TGTGCCAGCAGCCTACGGGGCTCTGGGGCCAACGTCCTGACTTTC. Residues: CASSLRGSGANVLTF.